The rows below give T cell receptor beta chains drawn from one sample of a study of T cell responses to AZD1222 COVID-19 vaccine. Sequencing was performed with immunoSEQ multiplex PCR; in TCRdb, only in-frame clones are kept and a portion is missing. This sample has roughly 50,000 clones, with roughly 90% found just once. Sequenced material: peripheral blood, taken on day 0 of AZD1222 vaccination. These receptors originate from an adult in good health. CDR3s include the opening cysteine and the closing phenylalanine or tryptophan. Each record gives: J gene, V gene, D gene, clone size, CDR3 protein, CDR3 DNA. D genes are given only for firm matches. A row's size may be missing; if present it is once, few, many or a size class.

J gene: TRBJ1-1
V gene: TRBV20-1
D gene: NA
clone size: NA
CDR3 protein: CSATANTEAFF
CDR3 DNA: TGCAGTGCAACCGCCAACACTGAAGCTTTCTTT

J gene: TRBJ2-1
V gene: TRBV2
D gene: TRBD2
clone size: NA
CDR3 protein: CASSPPSSGPRNEQFF
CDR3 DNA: TGTGCCAGCAGTCCCCCCTCTAGCGGGCCCCGCAATGAGCAGTTCTTC

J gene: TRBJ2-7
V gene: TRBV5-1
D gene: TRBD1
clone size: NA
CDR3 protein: CASSLAPGQGLYEQYF
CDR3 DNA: TGCGCCAGCAGCTTGGCCCCGGGACAGGGGCTTTACGAGCAGTACTTC

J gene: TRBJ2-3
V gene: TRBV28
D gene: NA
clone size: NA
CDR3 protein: CASSSREGTDTQYF
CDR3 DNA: TGTGCCAGCAGTTCTCGCGAGGGCACAGATACGCAGTATTTT

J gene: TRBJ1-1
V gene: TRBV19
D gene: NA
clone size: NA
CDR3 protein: CASSKGQFANTEAFF
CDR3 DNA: TGTGCCAGTAGTAAAGGACAGTTTGCGAACACTGAAGCTTTCTTT

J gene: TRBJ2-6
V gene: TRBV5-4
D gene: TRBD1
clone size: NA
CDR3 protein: CASSLRDRGSGANVLTF
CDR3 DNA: TGTGCCAGCAGCTTAAGGGACAGGGGGTCTGGGGCCAACGTCCTGACTTTC

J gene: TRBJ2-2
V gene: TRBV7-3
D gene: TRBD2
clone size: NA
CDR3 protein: CASSLRGLADTGELFF
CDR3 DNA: TGTGCCAGCAGCTTAAGGGGACTAGCAGACACCGGGGAGCTGTTTTTT

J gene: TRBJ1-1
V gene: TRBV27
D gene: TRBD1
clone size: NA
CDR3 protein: CASSPWDRDTEAFF
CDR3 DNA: TGTGCCAGCAGTCCCTGGGACAGGGACACTGAAGCTTTCTTT

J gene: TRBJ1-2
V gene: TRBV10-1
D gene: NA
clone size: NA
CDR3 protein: CASSQQGNYGYTF
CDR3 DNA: TGCGCCAGCAGCCAACAGGGAAACTATGGCTACACCTTC

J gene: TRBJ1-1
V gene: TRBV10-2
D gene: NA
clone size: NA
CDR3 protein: CATLGIAFF
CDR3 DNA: TGCGCCACACTGGGAATAGCTTTCTTT

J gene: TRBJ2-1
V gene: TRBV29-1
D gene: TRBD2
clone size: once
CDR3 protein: CSVEALLARRGGEQFF
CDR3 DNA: TGCAGCGTTGAAGCCTTACTAGCCCGACGGGGGGGTGAGCAGTTCTTC

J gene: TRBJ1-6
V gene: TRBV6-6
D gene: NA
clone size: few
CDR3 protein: CASSYFTGRRNSPLHF
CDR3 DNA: TGTGCCAGCAGTTACTTTACGGGACGGAGGAATTCACCCCTCCACTTT

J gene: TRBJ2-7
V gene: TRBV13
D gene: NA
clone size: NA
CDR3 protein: CASSDSRRGAAYEQYF
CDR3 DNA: TGTGCCAGCAGCGATTCAAGGAGAGGGGCCGCATACGAGCAGTACTTC

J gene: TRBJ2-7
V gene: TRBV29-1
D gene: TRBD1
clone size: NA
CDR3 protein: CSVGTRGEQYF
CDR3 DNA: TGCAGCGTGGGCACCAGGGGGGAGCAGTACTTC

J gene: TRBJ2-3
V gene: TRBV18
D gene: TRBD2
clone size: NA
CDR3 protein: CASSSLADTDTQYF
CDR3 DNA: TGTGCCAGCTCGTCGCTAGCGGATACAGATACGCAGTATTTT

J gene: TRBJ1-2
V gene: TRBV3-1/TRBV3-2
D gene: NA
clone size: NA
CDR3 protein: CASSQDYRTAGGYTF
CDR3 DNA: TGTGCCAGCAGCCAAGATTACCGGACAGCGGGTGGCTACACCTTC

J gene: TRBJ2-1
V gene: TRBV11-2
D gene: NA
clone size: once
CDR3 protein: CASSPPGGNEQFF
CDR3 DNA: TGTGCCAGCAGCCCCCCTGGGGGGAATGAGCAGTTCTTC

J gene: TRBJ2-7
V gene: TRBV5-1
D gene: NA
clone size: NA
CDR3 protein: CASTLTRPGPEQYF
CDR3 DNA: TGCGCCAGCACTCTAACGAGGCCGGGGCCCGAGCAGTACTTC

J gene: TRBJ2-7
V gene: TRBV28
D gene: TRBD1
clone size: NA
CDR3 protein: CASSPTGQRYEQYF
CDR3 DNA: TGTGCCAGCAGTCCCACGGGACAGCGCTACGAGCAGTACTTC

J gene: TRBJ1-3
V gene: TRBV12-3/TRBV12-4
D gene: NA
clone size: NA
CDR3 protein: CASSGFGNTIYF
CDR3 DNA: TGTGCCAGCAGTGGGTTCGGAAACACCATATATTTT

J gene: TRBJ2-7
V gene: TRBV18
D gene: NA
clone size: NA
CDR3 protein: CASSPTGPEQYF
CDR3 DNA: TGTGCCAGCTCACCGACAGGCCCCGAGCAGTACTTC

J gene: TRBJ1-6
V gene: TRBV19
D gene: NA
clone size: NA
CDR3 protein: CATNVGGLNSPLHF
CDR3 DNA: TGTGCCACCAACGTGGGGGGGCTGAATTCACCCCTCCACTTT

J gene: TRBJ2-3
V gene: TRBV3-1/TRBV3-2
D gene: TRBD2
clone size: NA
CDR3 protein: CASSQGLAGITDTQYF
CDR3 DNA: TGTGCCAGCAGCCAAGGCCTAGCGGGAATTACAGATACGCAGTATTTT

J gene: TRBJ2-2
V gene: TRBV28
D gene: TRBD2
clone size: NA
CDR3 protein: CASRSSGRTGELFF
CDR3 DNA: TGTGCCAGCCGATCTAGCGGGAGGACCGGGGAGCTGTTTTTT

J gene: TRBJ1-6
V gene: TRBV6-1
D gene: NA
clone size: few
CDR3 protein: CASSEPSSPLHF
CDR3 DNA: TGTGCCAGCAGTGAACCGTCCTCACCCCTCCACTTT

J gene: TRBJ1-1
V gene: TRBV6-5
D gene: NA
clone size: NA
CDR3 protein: CASRSGGAGNTEAFF
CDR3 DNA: TGTGCCAGCAGATCGGGGGGCGCTGGGAACACTGAAGCTTTCTTT

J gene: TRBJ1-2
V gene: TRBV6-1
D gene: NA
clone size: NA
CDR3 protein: CASSESRARYGYTF
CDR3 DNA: TGTGCCAGCAGTGAATCCAGGGCGAGGTATGGCTACACCTTC

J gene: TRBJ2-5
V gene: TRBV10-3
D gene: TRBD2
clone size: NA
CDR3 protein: CAISLAGGAQETQYF
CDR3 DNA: TGTGCCATCAGTTTAGCGGGAGGGGCTCAAGAGACCCAGTACTTC

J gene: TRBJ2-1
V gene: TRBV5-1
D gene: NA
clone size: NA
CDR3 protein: CASSLGGSNEQFF
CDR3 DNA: TGCGCCAGCAGCTTGGGCGGCAGCAATGAGCAGTTCTTC

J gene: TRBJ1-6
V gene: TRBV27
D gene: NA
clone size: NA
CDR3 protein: CASRPGQQINSPLHF
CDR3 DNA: TGTGCCAGCAGGCCCGGACAGCAAATCAATTCACCCCTCCACTTT

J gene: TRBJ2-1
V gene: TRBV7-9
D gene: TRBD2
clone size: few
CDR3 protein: CASSGLARRGPSSYNEQFF
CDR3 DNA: TGTGCCAGCAGTGGACTAGCGCGGAGGGGCCCAAGCTCCTACAATGAGCAGTTCTTC

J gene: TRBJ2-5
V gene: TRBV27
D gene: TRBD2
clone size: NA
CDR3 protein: CASSPILAGKETQYF
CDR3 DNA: TGTGCCAGCAGTCCGATACTAGCGGGAAAAGAGACCCAGTACTTC

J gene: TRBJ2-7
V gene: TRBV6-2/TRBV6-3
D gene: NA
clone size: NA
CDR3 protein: CASSGQLSYEQYF
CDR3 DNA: TGTGCCAGCAGCGGACAGCTCTCCTACGAGCAGTACTTC

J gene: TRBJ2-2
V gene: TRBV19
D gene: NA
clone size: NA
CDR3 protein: CASSARQVGNTGELFF
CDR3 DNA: TGTGCCAGTAGTGCCCGACAGGTTGGAAACACCGGGGAGCTGTTTTTT

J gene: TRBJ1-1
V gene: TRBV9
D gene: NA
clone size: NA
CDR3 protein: CASSLTGTADTEAFF
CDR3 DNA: TGTGCCAGCAGCCTTACCGGGACGGCGGACACTGAAGCTTTCTTT

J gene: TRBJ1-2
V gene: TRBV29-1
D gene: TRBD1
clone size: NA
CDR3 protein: CSVEEGQVHGYTF
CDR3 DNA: TGCAGCGTTGAGGAGGGACAGGTTCATGGCTACACCTTC

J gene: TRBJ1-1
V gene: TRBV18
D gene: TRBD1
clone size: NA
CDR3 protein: CASSPGTGDEAFF
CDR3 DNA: TGTGCCAGCTCACCAGGGACAGGGGATGAAGCTTTCTTT

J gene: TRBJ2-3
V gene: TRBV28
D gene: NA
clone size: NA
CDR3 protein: CASLNGRGTDTQYF
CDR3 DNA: TGTGCCAGTCTTAACGGTCGGGGCACAGATACGCAGTATTTT

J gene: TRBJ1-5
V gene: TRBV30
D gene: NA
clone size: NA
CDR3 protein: CALRTESNQPQHF
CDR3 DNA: TGTGCCTTACGGACAGAGAGCAATCAGCCCCAGCATTTT

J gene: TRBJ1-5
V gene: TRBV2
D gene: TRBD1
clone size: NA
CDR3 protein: CASSGTGLSNQPQHF
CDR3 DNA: TGTGCCAGCAGTGGGACAGGGCTCAGCAATCAGCCCCAGCATTTT

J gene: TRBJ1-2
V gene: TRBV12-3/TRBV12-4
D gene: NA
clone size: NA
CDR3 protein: CASSARQVYGYTF
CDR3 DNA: TGTGCCAGCAGTGCCCGACAGGTCTATGGCTACACCTTC

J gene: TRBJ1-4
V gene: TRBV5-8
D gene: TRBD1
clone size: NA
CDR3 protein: CASSLDPGGEKLFF
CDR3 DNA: TGTGCCAGCAGCTTGGACCCAGGGGGTGAAAAACTGTTTTTT

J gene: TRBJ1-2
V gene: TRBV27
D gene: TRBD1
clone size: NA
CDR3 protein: CASSQTGNRGYTF
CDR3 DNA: TGTGCCAGCAGCCAGACAGGGAACCGTGGCTACACCTTC

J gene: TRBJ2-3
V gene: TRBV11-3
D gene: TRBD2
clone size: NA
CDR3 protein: CASSLNGWASGPITDTQYF
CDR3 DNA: TGTGCCAGCAGCTTAAACGGGTGGGCTAGCGGCCCAATCACAGATACGCAGTATTTT

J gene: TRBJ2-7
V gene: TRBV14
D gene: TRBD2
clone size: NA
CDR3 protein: CASSQGSGGVEQYF
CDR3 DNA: TGTGCCAGCAGCCAAGGATCGGGGGGTGTCGAGCAGTACTTC

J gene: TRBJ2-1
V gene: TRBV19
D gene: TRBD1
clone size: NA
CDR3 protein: CASSTGQGTEQFF
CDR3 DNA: TGTGCCAGTAGTACCGGACAGGGCACTGAGCAGTTCTTC

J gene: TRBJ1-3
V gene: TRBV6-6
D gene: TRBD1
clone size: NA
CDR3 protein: CASSLRPRDRGISSGNTIYF
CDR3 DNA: TGTGCCAGCAGTCTTCGGCCCCGGGACAGGGGAATATCTTCTGGAAACACCATATATTTT

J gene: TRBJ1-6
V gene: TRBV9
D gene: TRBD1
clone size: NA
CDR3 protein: CASSPRQGPNSPLHF
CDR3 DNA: TGTGCCAGCAGCCCCCGACAGGGTCCTAATTCACCCCTCCACTTT

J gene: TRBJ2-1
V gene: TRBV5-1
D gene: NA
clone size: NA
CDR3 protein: CASRRESYNEQFF
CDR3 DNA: TGCGCCAGCCGTCGAGAGTCCTACAATGAGCAGTTCTTC

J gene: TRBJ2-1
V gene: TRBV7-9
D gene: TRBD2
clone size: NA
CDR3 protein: CASSSGGSYNEQFF
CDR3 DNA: TGTGCCAGCAGCTCGGGAGGGAGCTACAATGAGCAGTTCTTC

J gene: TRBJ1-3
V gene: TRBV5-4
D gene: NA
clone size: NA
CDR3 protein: CASSLRGAGNTIYF
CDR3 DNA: TGTGCCAGCAGCTTGAGGGGGGCTGGAAACACCATATATTTT

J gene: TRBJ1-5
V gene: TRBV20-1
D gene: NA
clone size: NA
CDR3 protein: CSATSKEPQHF
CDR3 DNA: TGCAGTGCTACCTCTAAGGAGCCCCAGCATTTT